The entry below gives a single T cell receptor (beta chain) sequence along with its context. The record originates from a study of OX40 agonist ivuxolimab in advanced cancers. TCRdb's copy holds only in-frame clones and misses some; the assay was immunoSEQ multiplex PCR. Of under 50,000 clones detected, 75% to 90% appear once; the ten largest clones hold under 15%. Germline CDR1 reads SGDLS; CDR2 reads YYNGEE. CDR3 size: 14 residues. The junction had 3 bases not matched to a gene; V was cut back by 0 bases and J by 3 bases. The sequenced sample was CD4+ or CD8+ T cells sorted from blood, obtained in a trial of the OX40 agonist ivuxolimab. V is TRBV9 and J is TRBJ2-7, with 7 bases identical to TRBD2. This clonotype was sampled from an adult with an advanced solid tumor such as melanoma, head and neck, liver or kidney cancer. In DNA, the CDR3 is TGTGCCAGCAGCGTAGGAGCGGGACTCTACGAGCAGTACTTC. Amino acids: CASSVGAGLYEQYF.